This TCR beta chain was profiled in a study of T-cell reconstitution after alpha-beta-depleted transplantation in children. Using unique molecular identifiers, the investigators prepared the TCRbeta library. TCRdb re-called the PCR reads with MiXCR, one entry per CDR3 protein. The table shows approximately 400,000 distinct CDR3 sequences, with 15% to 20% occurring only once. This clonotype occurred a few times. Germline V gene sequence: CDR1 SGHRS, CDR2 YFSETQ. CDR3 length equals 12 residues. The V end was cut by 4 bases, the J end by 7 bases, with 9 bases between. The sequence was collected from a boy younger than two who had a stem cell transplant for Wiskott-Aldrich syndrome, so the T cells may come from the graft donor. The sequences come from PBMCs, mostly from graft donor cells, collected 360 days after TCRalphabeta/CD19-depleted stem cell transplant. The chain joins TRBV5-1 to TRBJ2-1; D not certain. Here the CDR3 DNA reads TGCGCCAGCAGCGAGCCGCATAATGAGCAGTTCTTC. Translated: CASSEPHNEQFF.